These 24 T cell receptor beta chains were all obtained from the same sample, sequenced in a study of PD-1 blockade in mismatch repair-deficient tumors. This table comes from immunoSEQ multiplex PCR, and its TCRdb copy is limited to in-frame clones, with some not included. Here the sample spans fewer than 60,000 clones, more than 65% being singletons. The sequencing used PBMCs, collected before pembrolizumab treatment. The receptors here all came from an adult with mismatch repair-deficient cancer.

The chain is built from TRBV7-2 and TRBJ1-4, with 9 bases fitting TRBD1. The CDR3 runs to 15 residues. Germline-derived CDR1 and CDR2 are SGHTA and FQGNSA. Unmatched junction bases numbered 5, after V lost 5 bases and J lost 4 bases. In DNA form, the CDR3 reads TGTGCCAGCAGCCTTACAGGGGGCAATAATGAAAAACTGTTTTTT. Protein sequence: CASSLTGGNNEKLFF.

The CDR3 coding sequence is TGCGCCAGCAGTGAGAGACAGGGGTCTTACATCGACACTGAAGCTTTCTTT. Translating gives CASSERQGSYIDTEAFF. V gene TRBV10-1 combines with J gene TRBJ1-1; 8 bases agree with TRBD1. CDR1 and CDR2 from the germline V gene are WNHNN and SYGVQD (reference sequence). This CDR3 comprises 17 residues. V was pared by 2 bases and J by 3 bases, with 11 bases of the junction left unmatched.

This clone has just one count. The DNA for the CDR3 is TGCGCCAGCAGCTTGGAGGGGCCCTACGAGCAGTACTTC. This gives the protein CASSLEGPYEQYF. The chain carries TRBV5-1 and TRBJ2-7, with D possibly matching TRBD1 (5 bases). Germline V CDR1 and CDR2: SGHRS, YFSETQ. The CDR3 totals 13 residues. V gave up 0 bases and J gave up 2 bases, with 6 bases separating them.

J is TRBJ2-6 and V is TRBV6-5, with TRBD1 as a possible D gene (6 bases). The ends were cut back, 8 bases at V and 0 bases at J, with 11 bases in the middle. The length of the CDR3 is 15 residues. Germline V gene data show CDR1 as MNHEY and CDR2 as SVGAGI. The CDR3 DNA reads TGTGCCAGCCAGACAGGCTCCTCTGGGGCCAACGTCCTGACTTTC. It is translated as CASQTGSSGANVLTF.

The J gene is TRBJ2-2, the V gene TRBV29-1, with D uncertain. Germline V gives CDR1 SQVTM, CDR2 ANQGSEA. This CDR3 has 14 residues. With 3 bases removed from V and 4 bases from J, the gap between germline ends came to 12 bases. For the CDR3, the DNA is TGCAGCGTTGATGGGCAGACGAGCACCGGGGAGCTGTTTTTT. Its translation: CSVDGQTSTGELFF.

The chain uses TRBV5-1 and TRBJ2-1; either TRBD1 or TRBD2 may supply D (5 bases each). This CDR3 region has 15 residues. Per the germline V gene, CDR1 is SGHRS and CDR2 is YFSETQ. V was pared by 5 bases and J by 0 bases, with 12 bases between. In DNA form, the CDR3 reads TGCGCCAGCAGACGAGGGACGGACTCCTACAATGAGCAGTTCTTC. This codes for CASRRGTDSYNEQFF.

J is TRBJ2-3 and V is TRBV7-2; D remains ambiguous. CDR1 SGHTA and CDR2 FQGNSA come from the germline V gene. The CDR3 consists of 13 residues. V lost 2 bases, J lost 4 bases, and 7 bases lay in between. In nucleotides, the CDR3 is TGTGCCAGCAGCTTACAGGTCGCAGATACGCAGTATTTT. Translating gives CASSLQVADTQYF. Drawing the rest from reference TRBV7-2 and TRBJ2-3, the complete variable domain is GAGVSQSPSNKVTEKGKDVELRCDPISGHTALYWYRQSLGQGLEFLIYFQGNSAPDKSGLPSDRFSAERTGGSVSTLTIQRTQQEDSAVYLCASSLQVADTQYFGPGTRLTVL.

This chain joins TRBV5-4 and TRBJ2-2; D uncertain. The CDR3 spans 15 residues. Between the trimmed V and J ends, which lost 0 bases and 3 bases, there was a span of 9 bases. The germline V gene encodes CDR1 SGHNT and CDR2 YYREEE (reference sequence). In DNA, the CDR3 is TGTGCCAGCAGCTTGGTCGGTACTTACACCGGGGAGCTGTTTTTT. Protein: CASSLVGTYTGELFF.

J is TRBJ2-7 and V is TRBV6-1; a possible D gene is TRBD1 (6 bases). V was trimmed by 1 base and J by 3 bases, leaving 10 bases between them. Per germline, CDR1 MNHNS and CDR2 SASEGT. This CDR3 spans 14 amino acids. CDR3 bases: TGTGCCAGCAGTGAAGGTGTCAGGGGCTACGAGCAGTACTTC. Translation: CASSEGVRGYEQYF.

V usage is TRBV4-3 and J usage is TRBJ2-3, with unresolved D. CDR3 size: 15 residues. Germline CDR1 and CDR2: LGHNA and YSLEER. With 2 bases removed from V and 4 bases from J, the gap between germline ends came to 13 bases. The CDR3 reads CASSQLLEEPDTQYF. The CDR3 nucleotides are TGCGCCAGCAGCCAACTGTTAGAGGAACCAGATACGCAGTATTTT.

The chain employs TRBV7-9 and TRBJ1-5, with a tentative D call TRBD1 (5 bases). Germline V gene lookup returns CDR1 SEHNR and CDR2 FQNEAQ (reference sequence). The V and J ends lost 3 bases and 6 bases respectively, with 15 bases between them. The CDR3 runs to 15 residues. CDR3 in DNA: TGTGCCAGCAGCTTGGGCTGGGGGGAGGCTCAGCCCCAGCATTTT. Residues: CASSLGWGEAQPQHF.

This clone has only one observation. The chain uses TRBV9 and TRBJ2-7, with TRBD1 matching over 9 bases. V lost 3 bases and J lost 4; bases outside the gene matches: 5. Germline-derived CDR1 and CDR2 are SGDLS and YYNGEE. The CDR3 is made up of 14 amino acids. CDR3 protein: CASSGRDRVYEQYF. The DNA of the CDR3 is TGTGCCAGCAGCGGCCGGGACAGGGTGTACGAGCAGTACTTC.

V is TRBV5-1 and J is TRBJ1-3; maybe TRBD1 (5 bases). Germline values: CDR1 SGHRS, CDR2 YFSETQ. Trimming removed 0 bases from V and 2 bases from J, with 6 bases in between. The CDR3 is 14 amino acids. In DNA, the CDR3 is TGCGCCAGCAGCTTGGGAGGGGCTGGAAACACCATATATTTT. It codes for CASSLGGAGNTIYF.

The chain has TRBV21-1 and TRBJ2-3; whether TRBD1, the table's D call, matches the DNA was not checked. TRBV21-1 is a listed pseudogene. This CDR3 contains 15 residues. In DNA form, the CDR3 reads TGTGCCAGCAGGGTTTGGGACAGGGAGACAGATACGCAGTATTTT. Protein: CASRVWDRETDTQYF.

The chain carries TRBV11-3 and TRBJ1-1; D gene ambiguous. CDR1 is SGHNT, CDR2 YENEEA, per germline. CDR3 length: 14 residues. V shed 1 base and J shed 4 bases, with 10 bases lying between them. The chain's CDR3 is CASSLAGFGTEAFF. The CDR3 DNA reads TGTGCCAGCAGCTTAGCGGGGTTTGGCACTGAAGCTTTCTTT. Variable domain in full (rest from reference TRBV11-3 and TRBJ1-1): EAGVVQSPRYKIIEKKQPVAFWCNPISGHNTLYWYLQNLGQGPELLIRYENEEAVDDSQLPKDRFSAERLKGVDSTLKIQPAELGDSAVYLCASSLAGFGTEAFFGQGTRLTVV.

This clone is termed medium-sized. The rearrangement joins TRBV29-1 to TRBJ2-7; the match to TRBD1 covers 9 bases. After removal of 6 bases from V and 1 base from J, the junction contained 7 bases not matched to a gene. Germline V gene lookup returns CDR1 SQVTM and CDR2 ANQGSEA. The CDR3 contains 14 residues. The CDR3 bases are TGCAGCGTAGACACCGGGACAGGGTCCTACGAGCAGTACTTC. Translating gives CSVDTGTGSYEQYF.

This clone was seen a few times. This chain links TRBV7-8 with TRBJ1-5; D call uncertain. The CDR3 extends over 17 amino acids. Germline CDR1 is SGHVS and CDR2 is FQNEAQ. V was cut by 4 bases and J by 4 bases, with 20 bases left in between. The CDR3 loop is CASSYKDGRVGNQPQHF. The CDR3 coding sequence is TGTGCCAGCAGCTACAAGGACGGACGGGTGGGGAATCAGCCCCAGCATTTT.

The CDR3 region is CASSLTAGSYNEQFF. The CDR3 DNA reads TGTGCCAGCAGCTTAACGGCAGGCTCCTACAATGAGCAGTTCTTC. The gene calls are TRBV7-3 and TRBJ2-1; D remains unclear. Germline CDR1 and CDR2: SGHTA and FQGTGA. Trimming removed 0 bases from V and 0 bases from J, with 6 bases in between. This CDR3 has 15 residues.

The chain has TRBV7-9 and TRBJ1-5; TRBD1 might be the D (5 bases). The CDR3 has 16 amino acids. Trimming removed 3 bases from V and 7 bases from J, with 19 bases in between. Germline lookup yields CDR1 SEHNR and CDR2 FQNEAQ (reference sequence). The CDR3 nucleotides read TGTGCCAGCAGCTTCGGGTCCGGTCAGGGCACCCAGCCCCAGCATTTT. This codes for CASSFGSGQGTQPQHF. The full variable domain, in which reference TRBV7-9 and TRBJ1-5 provide the parts outside the CDR3, is DTGVSQNPRHKITKRGQNVTFRCDPISEHNRLYWYRQTLGQGPEFLTYFQNEAQLEKSRLLSDRFSAERPKGSFSTLEIQRTEQGDSAMYLCASSFGSGQGTQPQHFGDGTRLSIL.

This clone occurred a few times. This chain uses TRBV23-1 with TRBJ2-7; the match to TRBD1 covers 7 bases. TRBV23-1 is an open reading frame whose function is uncertain. This CDR3 region has 13 residues. With 10 bases clipped from V and 2 bases from J, the junction kept 8 bases outside the gene matches. CDR3 amino acids: CATPRGSTYEQYF. Here the CDR3 DNA reads TGCGCCACCCCCAGGGGGTCCACCTACGAGCAGTACTTC.

The chain has TRBV4-1 and TRBJ2-7, with 12 bases matching TRBD2. Germline V gene sequence: CDR1 MGHRA, CDR2 YSYEKL. The CDR3 sequence is 15 residues long. V lost 1 base, J lost 4 bases, and 2 bases stayed unmatched. CDR3 DNA sequence: TGCGCCAGCAGCCAAGCCCTAGCGGGAGGGTACGAGCAGTACTTC. It specifies CASSQALAGGYEQYF.

This clone was picked up a small number of times. The chain uses TRBV9 and TRBJ2-3; 11 nucleotides line up with TRBD2. V was pared by 1 base and J by 4 bases, with 2 bases of the junction left unmatched. The CDR3 loop spans 15 amino acids. Germline CDR1 reads SGDLS; CDR2 reads YYNGEE. The CDR3 DNA sequence: TGTGCCAGCAGCGTAATAGCGGGAGGGCCAGATACGCAGTATTTT. Its translation is CASSVIAGGPDTQYF. The full variable domain, completed using reference TRBV9 and TRBJ2-3, is DSGVTQTPKHLITATGQRVTLRCSPRSGDLSVYWYQQSLDQGLQFLIQYYNGEERAKGNILERFSAQQFPDLHSELNLSSLELGDSALYFCASSVIAGGPDTQYFGPGTRLTVL.

The CDR3 is CASSPEGTSTGRQFF. For the CDR3, the DNA is TGTGCCAGCAGCCCAGAAGGGACTAGTACGGGGAGACAGTTCTTC. The chain employs TRBV7-2 and TRBJ2-1; TRBD2 aligns across 8 bases. The CDR3 runs to 15 residues. CDR1 is SGHTA, CDR2 FQGNSA, per germline. V was pared by 5 bases and J by 13 bases, with 16 bases of the junction left unmatched. Combining the CDR3 with reference TRBV7-2 and TRBJ2-1 gives the whole variable domain GAGVSQSPSNKVTEKGKDVELRCDPISGHTALYWYRQSLGQGLEFLIYFQGNSAPDKSGLPSDRFSAERTGGSVSTLTIQRTQQEDSAVYLCASSPEGTSTGRQFFGPGTRLTVL.

The V and J genes are TRBV9 and TRBJ2-2; D not resolved. The CDR3 loop spans 12 amino acids. V lost 2 bases and J lost 6, with 5 bases in between. From germline, CDR1 is SGDLS and CDR2 YYNGEE. This CDR3 is CASSVEAGELFF. The CDR3 nucleotides are TGTGCCAGCAGCGTCGAAGCCGGGGAGCTGTTTTTT.